The rows below give T cell receptor beta chains drawn from one sample of a study of graft-versus-host responses after intestinal transplantation. These receptors' targets are unknown. The table came from immunoSEQ multiplex PCR; TCRdb's copy has only in-frame clones and leaves some out. This table has some 100,000 clones, about 88% appearing once. The material sequenced was unstimulated CD4+ T cells sorted from spleen or lymph node cells, taken before transplant. The receptors derive from a human donor who was the organ donor for an intestinal transplant. The CDR3 runs from the conserved cysteine through the conserved F or W. Each record gives: D gene, clone size, V gene, J gene, CDR3 protein, CDR3 DNA. D genes are given only for firm matches. Size tells how often a clone was seen (once, few, many) or the class of an expanded clone, and some rows leave it out.

>NA|NA|TRBV20-1|TRBJ1-2
CSARRLGYTF
TGCAGTGCCAGAAGACTTGGCTACACCTTC
>NA|NA|TRBV9|TRBJ1-1
CASTQLGTWGNTEAFF
TGTGCCAGCACCCAATTAGGAACTTGGGGGAACACTGAAGCTTTCTTT
>TRBD2|NA|TRBV19|TRBJ2-5
CASTSSRGTQETQYF
TGTGCCAGTACCTCATCGCGGGGGACCCAAGAGACCCAGTACTTC
>NA|once|TRBV10-3|TRBJ1-2
CAISAPGDYGYTF
TGTGCCATCAGTGCCCCGGGGGACTATGGCTACACCTTC
>TRBD2|NA|TRBV5-1|TRBJ2-7
CASSHGLAGGRYEQYF
TGCGCCAGCAGCCACGGACTAGCGGGGGGGCGCTACGAGCAGTACTTC
>NA|NA|TRBV4-1|TRBJ1-1
CASSQDQAGRNEAFF
TGCGCCAGCAGCCAAGATCAAGCGGGCCGGAACGAAGCTTTCTTT
>NA|once|TRBV5-6|TRBJ2-5
CASSGVDPFGKTQYF
TGTGCCAGCAGCGGGGTGGACCCCTTCGGGAAGACCCAGTACTTC
>TRBD1|NA|TRBV19|TRBJ2-7
CASSRTGKIYEQYF
TGTGCCAGTAGTCGGACAGGGAAGATCTACGAGCAGTACTTC
>NA|NA|TRBV30|TRBJ1-1
CAWSNRNTEAFF
TGTGCCTGGAGTAACAGGAACACTGAAGCTTTCTTT
>TRBD1|NA|TRBV30|TRBJ1-1
CAWKSRGLRDTEAFF
TGTGCCTGGAAGAGTAGGGGGCTTAGGGACACTGAAGCTTTCTTT
>NA|few|TRBV19|TRBJ1-6
CASSPISPSDSPLHF
TGTGCCAGTAGTCCGATTTCCCCTTCAGATTCACCCCTCCACTTT
>TRBD2|NA|TRBV9|TRBJ2-3
CASSVSPGTSSSVEGTQYF
TGTGCCAGCAGCGTCTCACCGGGGACTAGCTCCTCGGTGGAAGGTACGCAGTATTTT
>TRBD1|NA|TRBV28|TRBJ2-1
CASSPSGQGSDEQFF
TGTGCCAGCAGTCCCTCGGGACAGGGGTCCGATGAGCAGTTCTTC
>TRBD2|NA|TRBV29-1|TRBJ2-3
CSVDRLAVSTDTQYF
TGCAGCGTTGATAGGCTAGCGGTTAGCACAGATACGCAGTATTTT
>TRBD2|NA|TRBV10-3|TRBJ2-6
CAIAAGGRIGANVLTF
TGTGCCATCGCCGCGGGGGGGCGAATTGGGGCCAACGTCCTGACTTTC
>TRBD2|NA|TRBV29-1|TRBJ2-5
CSVAEAGGMGETQYF
TGCAGCGTTGCGGAGGCGGGGGGTATGGGGGAGACCCAGTACTTC
>NA|NA|TRBV2|TRBJ2-1
CASSETGAPSSYNEQFF
TGTGCCAGCAGTGAAACGGGGGCCCCATCGTCTTACAATGAGCAGTTCTTC
>TRBD1|NA|TRBV6-6|TRBJ2-1
CASRQGAGNEQFF
TGTGCCAGCAGACAGGGGGCGGGCAATGAGCAGTTCTTC
>NA|NA|TRBV5-1|TRBJ1-1
CASSLSGDTEAFF
TGCGCCAGCAGCCTATCCGGGGACACTGAAGCTTTCTTT
>TRBD2|NA|TRBV30|TRBJ2-1
CAWNPLAGDYNEQFF
TGTGCCTGGAATCCACTAGCGGGGGACTACAATGAGCAGTTCTTC
>NA|NA|TRBV10-1|TRBJ1-6
CASSESASNSPLHF
TGCGCCAGCAGTGAAAGTGCCTCAAATTCACCCCTCCACTTT
>NA|NA|TRBV28|TRBJ2-7
CASSLGGTGEQYF
TGTGCCAGCAGTTTAGGCGGCACAGGGGAGCAGTACTTC
>NA|NA|TRBV5-1|TRBJ1-1
CASSLPQNTEAFF
TGCGCCAGCAGCTTGCCGCAAAACACTGAAGCTTTCTTT
>TRBD2|NA|TRBV28|TRBJ2-7
CASGGVASGENEQYF
TGTGCCAGCGGCGGAGTTGCTAGCGGGGAGAACGAGCAGTACTTC
>NA|once|TRBV30|TRBJ2-4
CAWSDLTKNIQYF
TGTGCCTGGAGTGATCTCACCAAAAACATTCAGTACTTC
>NA|NA|TRBV6-1|TRBJ2-1
CASSEVGGSFSNEQFF
TGTGCCAGCAGTGAAGTGGGGGGTTCTTTTTCCAATGAGCAGTTCTTC
>NA|NA|TRBV21-1|TRBJ2-7
CASSSREGYEQYF
TGTGCCAGCAGCAGCAGGGAAGGGTACGAGCAGTACTTC
>NA|NA|TRBV28|TRBJ2-7
CASSFPRSYEQYF
TGTGCCAGCAGTTTTCCTAGAAGCTACGAGCAGTACTTC
>NA|NA|TRBV7-2|TRBJ2-3
CASSYSTDTQYF
TGTGCCAGCAGCTACAGCACAGATACGCAGTATTTT
>NA|NA|TRBV2|TRBJ2-3
CASSGTGLRTDTQYF
TGTGCCAGCAGTGGAACGGGCCTCCGCACAGATACGCAGTATTTT
>TRBD2|NA|TRBV30|TRBJ2-1
CAWGGSSGGRSSYNEQFF
TGTGCCTGGGGGGGGTCTAGCGGGGGCCGCAGCTCCTACAATGAGCAGTTCTTC
>TRBD1|few|TRBV7-9|TRBJ1-2
CASSLGGTGGVYGYTF
TGTGCCAGCAGCTTAGGGGGGACAGGGGGCGTCTATGGCTACACCTTC
>NA|NA|TRBV5-5|TRBJ2-1
CASSLDFRLVVYNEQFF
TGTGCCAGCAGCTTGGACTTCAGACTCGTGGTTTACAATGAGCAGTTCTTC
>NA|NA|TRBV19|TRBJ1-3
CASRPSSGNTIYF
TGTGCCAGCAGACCCAGCTCTGGAAACACCATATATTTT
>TRBD2|NA|TRBV5-1|TRBJ2-1
CASSPEMTSGSTNEQFF
TGCGCCAGCAGCCCCGAAATGACTAGCGGGTCGACCAATGAGCAGTTCTTC
>NA|NA|TRBV20-1|TRBJ1-1
CSAREPGEAFF
TGCAGTGCTAGAGAACCGGGTGAAGCTTTCTTT
>TRBD1|NA|TRBV11-2|TRBJ2-7
CASRYLRDRHYEQYF
TGTGCCAGCAGATACCTCCGGGACAGGCACTACGAGCAGTACTTC
>NA|NA|TRBV10-2|TRBJ1-5
CASSESGDLTGNQPQHF
TGCGCCAGCAGTGAGTCGGGGGACCTGACGGGCAATCAGCCCCAGCATTTT